Each of the 4 T cell receptor beta chains below was sequenced from the same sample in a study of T cells in Graves' hyperthyroidism and ophthalmopathy. Amplification of TCR beta CDR3 regions used RNA as the template. A set of HTBI primers served as the primers for a first-round RT-PCR of the TCR CDR3. TCRdb fed the multiplex PCR reads into MiXCR, producing one record per CDR3 protein. The sample lists under 350,000 distinct CDR3 sequences; about 25% were seen once. The sample consisted of blood. The receptors were gathered from a man in his forties with Graves' hyperthyroidism that later progressed to Graves' ophthalmopathy.

This clonotype was detected many times. The chain joins TRBV6-1 to TRBJ1-3, with 7 bases lining up with TRBD1. The V segment lost 4 bases and the J segment 1 base; nucleotides outside the gene matches: 7. This CDR3 spans 16 amino acids. The germline gives CDR1 MNHNS, CDR2 SASEGT. The CDR3 reads CASSGSNRGSGNTIYF. CDR3 coding DNA: TGTGCCAGCAGTGGATCAAACAGGGGTTCTGGAAACACCATATATTTT.

This chain links TRBV2 with TRBJ1-6, with TRBD1 identical over 7 bases. The germline gives CDR1 SNHLY, CDR2 FYNNEI. The junction had 6 bases not matched to a gene; V was cut back by 3 bases and J by 7 bases. The CDR3 length is 15 residues. As DNA, the CDR3 is TGTGCCAGCAGTGATGGCGAGGACAGGAATTCACCCCTCCACTTT. This translates into CASSDGEDRNSPLHF.

V is TRBV6-5 and J is TRBJ2-7; perhaps TRBD1 as D (6 bases). Trimming left V 2 bases short and J 0 bases short, with 14 bases between. This CDR3 comprises 16 residues. Per germline, CDR1 MNHEY and CDR2 SVGAGI. DNA for the CDR3: TGTGCCAGCAGTTACGGGGCAGGGGCTATCTCCTACGAGCAGTACTTC. It yields the protein CASSYGAGAISYEQYF.

This clonotype came up many times. The chain couples TRBV20-1 to TRBJ2-7, with D maybe TRBD2 (6 bases). From germline, CDR1 is DFQATT and CDR2 SNEGSKA (reference sequence). Trimming removed 0 bases at V and 2 bases at J, with 17 bases between. The CDR3 is made up of 16 amino acids. The CDR3 spells CSARDPSAGSPYEQYF. The CDR3 DNA reads TGCAGTGCTAGAGATCCCTCTGCCGGGAGCCCCTACGAGCAGTACTTC.